The 11 T cell receptor beta chains below were found in one sample sequenced in a study of T cell changes during pregnancy in multiple sclerosis. Profiling relied on immunoSEQ multiplex PCR, and the TCRdb table lists in-frame clones only, not all of them. The data hold more than 30,000 clones, with 80% to 90% observed a single time. The sample was CD4+ T cells from peripheral blood mononuclear cells, taken before pregnancy. The receptors were sampled from a female donor with multiple sclerosis, enrolled in a pregnancy study.

The CDR3: CASSPGHLNTEAFF. For the CDR3, the DNA is TGTGCCAGCAGCCCGGGACACTTGAACACTGAAGCTTTCTTT. The gene calls are TRBV2 and TRBJ1-1; D may be TRBD1 (6 bases). The V end lost 6 bases, the J end lost 0 bases, and 11 bases lay between the germline ends. The germline CDR1 and CDR2 sequences are SNHLY and FYNNEI. The CDR3 covers 14 residues.

The rearrangement joins TRBV6-6 to TRBJ1-2; no definite D call. The V and J ends lost 2 bases and 8 bases respectively, with 15 bases between them. Germline V gives CDR1 MNHNY, CDR2 SVGAGI (reference sequence). CDR3 length equals 14 residues. As DNA, the CDR3 is TGTGCCAGCAGTTACAGAGGCAAATTCTACGGCTACACCTTC. Amino acid sequence: CASSYRGKFYGYTF.

V gene TRBV9 combines with J gene TRBJ2-5; 8 nucleotides line up with TRBD1. CDR1 is SGDLS, CDR2 YYNGEE, per germline. The CDR3 loop spans 14 amino acids. The J segment lost 4 bases and the V segment lost 4 bases, leaving 6 bases of the junction unmatched. The CDR3 is CASSLGQVPETQYF. The CDR3 nucleotides are TGTGCCAGCAGCCTGGGACAGGTTCCAGAGACCCAGTACTTC.

About this clone: A much larger clone lies one base from this, so it may be a read error. The gene calls are TRBV7-2 and TRBJ1-2; TRBD1 matches at 7 bases. With V trimmed by 5 bases and J by 2 bases, 2 bases remained unmatched. Germline V gene sequence: CDR1 SGHTA, CDR2 FQGNSA. CDR3 length equals 13 residues. CDR3 in DNA: TGTGCCAGCAGCCCGGACAGGAACTATGGCTACACCTTC. This codes for CASSPDRNYGYTF.

The chain recombines TRBV4-3 with TRBJ1-1, with D unresolved. V lost 0 bases and J 0 bases, leaving 8 bases between the germline ends. Germline CDR1 LGHNA, CDR2 YSLEER. CDR3 length: 15 amino acids. The CDR3 reads CASSQESGLNTEAFF. CDR3 DNA sequence: TGCGCCAGCAGCCAAGAAAGCGGCCTGAACACTGAAGCTTTCTTT.

This chain uses TRBV9 with TRBJ1-2; no firm D call. CDR1 and CDR2 (germline): SGDLS, YYNGEE. The CDR3 runs 15 residues. Between the trimmed V and J ends, which lost 3 bases and 0 bases, there was a span of 12 bases. The CDR3 coding sequence is TGTGCCAGCAGCGCCCCGACAACGGCTAACTATGGCTACACCTTC. This codes for CASSAPTTANYGYTF.

The CDR3 DNA reads TGCGCCAGCAGCCGCGCCTCTATAGCGGGCACAGATACGCAGTATTTT. Amino acids: CASSRASIAGTDTQYF. The chain is built from TRBV5-1 and TRBJ2-3, with a weak D call TRBD2 (6 bases). V lost 4 bases and J lost 1, with 16 bases in between. The CDR3 has 16 amino acids. Germline loops: CDR1 SGHRS, CDR2 YFSETQ.

J is TRBJ2-2 and V is TRBV5-1, with a weak D call TRBD2 (6 bases). Germline CDR1 reads SGHRS; CDR2 reads YFSETQ. The CDR3 runs to 14 residues. Between the trimmed V and J ends, which lost 5 bases and 0 bases, there was a span of 8 bases. The CDR3 region is CASSPGANTGELFF. CDR3 sequence (DNA): TGCGCCAGCAGTCCGGGGGCGAACACCGGGGAGCTGTTTTTT.

The genes are TRBV7-2 and TRBJ1-1; 9 nucleotides line up with TRBD1. The CDR3 covers 14 residues. Trimming at V came to 0 bases and at J to 11 bases, leaving 7 bases not matched to a gene. The germline gives CDR1 SGHTA, CDR2 FQGNSA. The CDR3 spells CASSLAIRTGAAFF. The CDR3 nucleotides read TGTGCCAGCAGCTTAGCGATTAGGACAGGGGCGGCTTTCTTT.

V and J are TRBV5-4 and TRBJ1-3; perhaps TRBD1 as D (5 bases). This CDR3 comprises 16 residues. Germline CDR1 is SGHNT and CDR2 is YYREEE (reference sequence). V was cut by 4 bases and J by 2 bases, with 16 bases left in between. The CDR3 region has the DNA TGTGCCAGCAGCAAGACGCCAGGGTCAACTGGAAACACCATATATTTT. It yields the protein CASSKTPGSTGNTIYF.

The V and J genes are TRBV14 and TRBJ2-1; the match to TRBD1 covers 8 bases. The CDR3 spans 16 residues. The V segment lost 4 bases and the J segment 0 bases; nucleotides outside the gene matches: 5. Germline lookup yields CDR1 SGHDN and CDR2 FVKESK. The chain's CDR3 is CASSRRTGSSYNEQFF. CDR3 nucleotide sequence: TGTGCCAGCAGCCGTAGGACAGGGAGCTCCTACAATGAGCAGTTCTTC.